One sample yielded the 32 T cell receptor beta chains listed below, sequenced in a study of tumor-infiltrating lymphocytes in primary liver carcinoma. Starting from approximately 470 ng of total RNA, TCR beta cDNA was produced with a primer in the constant region. Three nested multiplex PCR rounds, a slightly modified ARM-PCR, produced the libraries for TCR beta. TRBV1-TRBV30 forward and Cbeta reverse primers drove the first two approximately 10-cycle rounds. TCRdb reprocessed the multiplex PCR reads with MiXCR, giving one entry per CDR3 protein. In the table there are around 170,000 distinct CDR3 sequences, over 45% of which are singletons. Unsorted whole blood yielded the blood RNA, and germline DNA was also extracted. The sample was peripheral blood. The source is a man aged 40-49 years with primary liver carcinoma and hepatitis B virus infection.

This clonotype was detected ten times or more. The chain is built from TRBV11-1 and TRBJ2-7; no clear D gene. The CDR3 has 16 residues. Trimming left V 1 base short and J 4 bases short, with 17 bases between. Germline V gives CDR1 SGHAT, CDR2 FQDESV (reference sequence). CDR3 amino acids: CASSLEADRYAYEQYF. The DNA for the CDR3 is TGTGCCAGCAGCTTAGAGGCAGACCGGTATGCGTACGAGCAGTACTTC.

Concerning this clonotype: One base away lies a much larger clone, so this may be a sequencing read error. The chain employs TRBV5-4 and TRBJ1-6; the D gene is possibly TRBD1 (6 bases). The CDR3 is 16 residues long. The V end lost 2 bases, the J end lost 5 bases, and 14 bases lay between the germline ends. CDR1 and CDR2 (germline): SGHNT, YYREEE (reference sequence). The CDR3 region is CASSFSGQLNNSPLHF. The DNA of the CDR3 is TGTGCCAGCAGCTTCTCAGGACAGCTAAATAATTCACCCCTCCACTTT.

This clonotype has a single count. It may be a read error: a sequence one base away is much more abundant. The chain has TRBV11-2 and TRBJ2-7; TRBD2 is a possible D gene (7 bases). Trimming removed 3 bases from V and 4 bases from J, with 16 bases in between. Germline-derived CDR1 and CDR2 are SGHAT and FQNNGV. The CDR3 is 15 amino acids. The CDR3 loop is CASSFGGGAGYEQYF. CDR3 nucleotides: TGTGCCAGCAGCTTTGGGGGGGGGGCCGGGTACGAGCAGTACTTC.

V gene TRBV11-3 combines with J gene TRBJ2-5; D gene uncertain. The CDR3 runs to 14 residues. Per the germline V gene, CDR1 is SGHNT and CDR2 is YENEEA. With 10 bases removed from V and 2 bases from J, the gap between germline ends came to 17 bases. The CDR3 DNA reads TGTGCCATTAGCTTAGGAACAGCGCAAGAGACCCAGTACTTC. It codes for CAISLGTAQETQYF. Complete variable domain (other parts from reference TRBV11-3 and TRBJ2-5): EAGVVQSPRYKIIEKKQPVAFWCNPISGHNTLYWYLQNLGQGPELLIRYENEEAVDDSQLPKDRFSAERLKGVDSTLKIQPAELGDSAVYLCAISLGTAQETQYFGPGTRLLVL.

The chain links TRBV13 to TRBJ2-3; TRBD2 matches at 14 bases. This CDR3 comprises 16 residues. Trimming cost V 5 bases and J 4 bases; bases outside gene matches: 5. Germline V gives CDR1 PRHDT, CDR2 FYEKMQ (reference sequence). CDR3 nucleotide sequence: TGTGCCAGCAGCGCCGCGACTAGCGGGAGGGCAGATACGCAGTATTTT. Translated, it gives CASSAATSGRADTQYF.

On this clonotype: An end of the junction does not agree with germline; a read error may underlie this. J is TRBJ2-2 and V is TRBV4-2; tentatively, D is TRBD1 (6 bases). This CDR3 has 16 amino acids. CDR1 is LGHNA and CDR2 is YNFKEQ in the germline V gene. For the CDR3, the DNA is TGTGCCGGCAGCGCTCGTAAAGGGGGTCACACCGGGGAGCTGTTTTTT. It encodes CAGSARKGGHTGELFF.

Comment on this clonotype: Being one base from a much bigger clone, this may be a read error. The J gene is TRBJ1-1, the V gene TRBV14; no clear D. The CDR3 runs 14 residues. Germline CDR1 and CDR2: SGHDN and FVKESK. CDR3 protein: CTSSRDSINTEAFF. CDR3 bases: TGTACCAGCAGCCGAGACTCTATCAACACTGAAGCTTTCTTT.

The chain uses TRBV11-1 and TRBJ2-4; 12 nucleotides agree with TRBD1. Trimming at V came to 7 bases and at J to 0 bases, leaving 13 bases not matched to a gene. Per the germline V gene, CDR1 is SGHAT and CDR2 is FQDESV (reference sequence). The CDR3 covers 19 residues. Here the CDR3 DNA reads TGTGCCAGCAACTTGGTGGCCGGGACAGGGGGCCCAGCCAAAAACATTCAGTACTTC. Protein product: CASNLVAGTGGPAKNIQYF.

The J gene is TRBJ1-2, the V gene TRBV10-3; 7 nucleotides align to TRBD1. Trimming removed 6 bases from V and 3 bases from J; junction bases left unmatched: 7. CDR1 is ENHRY and CDR2 is SYGVKD in the germline V gene. There are 14 residues in the CDR3. The CDR3 protein is CAIRTGNGDYGYTF. CDR3 DNA sequence: TGTGCCATCAGGACAGGGAACGGGGACTATGGCTACACCTTC.

Turning to this clonotype: This may be a read error, as it is one base from a much larger clone. The rearrangement joins TRBV4-1 to TRBJ1-5, with D uncertain. The CDR3 has 14 amino acids. Germline-derived CDR1 and CDR2 are MGHRA and YSYEKL. The CDR3 nucleotides are TGCGCCAGCAGCCAAGGGACCGCCAATCAGCCCCGGCATTTT. Protein product: CASSQGTANQPRHF.

This clonotype was found a few times. This chain connects TRBV6-5 to TRBJ2-7; 10 bases match TRBD2. Germline CDR1 and CDR2: MNHEY and SVGAGI. The CDR3 runs to 14 residues. The J segment lost 5 bases and the V segment lost 2 bases, leaving 3 bases of the junction unmatched. For the CDR3, the DNA is TGTGCCAGCAGTTACGAGCGGGAGGGCCACGAGCAGTACTTC. It specifies CASSYEREGHEQYF.

This chain connects TRBV10-3 to TRBJ2-5; D remains unclear. The CDR3 has 11 residues. Germline loops: CDR1 ENHRY, CDR2 SYGVKD. V dropped 8 bases and J dropped 2 bases, with 6 bases sitting between them. CDR3 bases: TGTGCCATCGGGCTGCAAGAGACCCAGTACTTC. Translated: CAIGLQETQYF.

The chain employs TRBV11-2 and TRBJ2-7; 7 nucleotides agree with TRBD2. Germline trimming cut 5 bases from V and 3 bases from J; bases unmatched to any gene: 16. The CDR3 extends over 17 amino acids. Looked up from germline, CDR1 is SGHAT and CDR2 is FQNNGV. The CDR3 nucleotides read TGTGCCAGCAGCCCTAGACTAGCTGGAGATGTAGGCTACGAGCAGTACTTC. This gives the protein CASSPRLAGDVGYEQYF.

The chain has TRBV28 and TRBJ2-1; 8 bases align to TRBD1. The CDR3 contains 16 residues. V lost 5 bases to trimming and J lost 5 bases; unmatched junction nucleotides: 11. Germline values: CDR1 MDHEN, CDR2 SYDVKM. The CDR3 protein is CASSPGDRPSHNEQFF. The DNA for the CDR3 is TGTGCCAGCAGTCCGGGGGACAGGCCGAGCCACAATGAGCAGTTCTTC.

Comments on this clonotype: One junction end disagrees with the germline gene, perhaps due to a read error. The chain uses TRBV10-3 and TRBJ2-2; a weak D match, TRBD1 (9 bases). There are 15 residues in the CDR3. Per germline, CDR1 ENHRY and CDR2 SYGVKD. The CDR3 is CATRSGQGGTREVFF. The CDR3 coding sequence is TGTGCCACACGGTCGGGACAGGGTGGAACGCGGGAGGTGTTTTTT.

Regarding this clonotype: The CDR3 carries no conserved terminal phenylalanine or tryptophan, so it likely arises from a read error. This sequence joins TRBV11-2 and TRBJ2-1, with a tentative D call TRBD2 (5 bases). V dropped 6 bases and J dropped 3 bases, with 18 bases sitting between them. CDR1 is SGHAT, CDR2 FQNNGV, per germline. The CDR3 is 16 amino acids. CDR3 loop: CASRRLPASRYNEQFS. DNA of the CDR3: TGTGCCAGCAGGAGACTACCGGCAAGTCGCTACAATGAGCAGTTCTCC.

Concerning this clonotype itself: At one of its ends the junction is not consistent with the germline gene, which may arise from a read error. This chain links TRBV4-2 with TRBJ2-7; 7 bases fit TRBD1. CDR3 size: 19 residues. Germline CDR1 LGHNA, CDR2 YNFKEQ. The CDR3, as DNA: TGTGCTAGCAGCCAAGATAGGGGGCGGGCGTCCATCCGCTCCTACGAGCAGTACTTC. This encodes CASSQDRGRASIRSYEQYF.

In this sample, this clonotype turned up a few times. A read error may explain this, as a much larger clone is one base away. This sequence joins TRBV11-2 and TRBJ2-7, with D tentatively TRBD2 (8 bases). V was cut by 4 bases and J by 4 bases, with 20 bases left in between. The CDR3 consists of 16 residues. Germline V gene sequence: CDR1 SGHAT, CDR2 FQNNGV. The CDR3 DNA follows: TGTGCCAGCAGCTCACAGGGGTCCGGGAGGGCGTACGAGCAGTACTTC. Translation gives CASSSQGSGRAYEQYF.

The chain employs TRBV6-1 and TRBJ2-7, with 7 bases lining up with TRBD1. The V gene end was trimmed by 8 bases and the J gene end by 11 bases; junction bases not matched to a gene: 9. Germline V gene lookup returns CDR1 MNHNS and CDR2 SASEGT. The CDR3 runs to 11 residues. The CDR3 DNA follows: TGTGCCAGCCACCAGGACAGGTTAGAGTACTTC. This translates into CASHQDRLEYF.

V is TRBV4-1 and J is TRBJ1-5, with unresolved D. The germline V gene encodes CDR1 MGHRA and CDR2 YSYEKL. The length of the CDR3 is 13 residues. The V and J ends lost 4 bases and 6 bases respectively, with 10 bases between them. The CDR3 sequence: CASSPTEVQPQHF. CDR3 nucleotide sequence: TGCGCCAGCAGCCCAACGGAGGTTCAGCCCCAGCATTTT.

This chain links TRBV6-5 with TRBJ2-6; D is unclear. This CDR3 contains 12 residues. CDR1 is MNHEY, CDR2 SVGAGI, per germline. The V end lost 6 bases, the J end lost 8 bases, and 8 bases lay between the germline ends. The CDR3 DNA is TGTGCCAGCAGGCAAGGCCCCAACGTCCTGACTTTC. Amino acids: CASRQGPNVLTF.

The chain links TRBV30 to TRBJ2-2; D gene unclear. The germline V and J ends were trimmed by 2 bases and 4 bases, with 8 bases remaining between them. Per germline, CDR1 GTSNPN and CDR2 SVGIG (reference sequence). The CDR3 covers 13 residues. CDR3 sequence: CAWSMGPTGELFF. The DNA of the CDR3 is TGTGCCTGGAGTATGGGCCCCACCGGGGAGCTGTTTTTT.

The rearrangement links TRBV7-9 to TRBJ2-1, with D uncertain. Trimming cost V 0 bases and J 10 bases, with 10 bases left between them. The V gene's germline CDR1 is SEHNR and CDR2 FQNEAQ (reference sequence). The CDR3 length is 13 residues. CDR3 coding DNA: TGTGCCAGCAGCTTAGCATTGGGTAGGGAGCAGTTCTTC. Translation gives CASSLALGREQFF.

In regard to this clonotype: At one boundary the junction diverges from the germline segment, which might be a read error. The chain joins TRBV6-5 to TRBJ2-7, with unresolved D. The CDR3 is made up of 15 amino acids. Germline assignment: CDR1 MNHEY and CDR2 SVGAGI. For the CDR3, the DNA is TGTACCAGCAGTTACTCGAAGGTGGGATCCTACGAGCAGTACTTC. This gives the protein CTSSYSKVGSYEQYF.

This rearrangement joins TRBV29-1 to TRBJ1-3; perhaps TRBD1 as D (5 bases). Germline V gene lookup returns CDR1 SQVTM and CDR2 ANQGSEA. The CDR3 spans 14 residues. The germline V and J ends were trimmed by 4 bases and 0 bases, with 10 bases remaining between them. CDR3 DNA: TGCAGCGTTGGGCAGGGAGCCTCTGGAAACACCATATATTTT. Protein product: CSVGQGASGNTIYF.

The J gene is TRBJ1-5, the V gene TRBV30; the D is unclear. In germline, CDR1 is GTSNPN, CDR2 SVGIG (reference sequence). V lost 2 bases to trimming and J lost 6 bases, with 14 bases between them. This CDR3 has 14 amino acids. The CDR3 loop reads CAWSLKGSTQPQHF. CDR3 nucleotides: TGTGCCTGGAGTTTAAAAGGATCAACTCAGCCCCAGCATTTT.

This clonotype has at least ten counts. The genes are TRBV7-8 and TRBJ2-5, with D perhaps matching TRBD2 (5 bases). V shed 1 base and J shed 4 bases, with 13 bases lying between them. Germline loops: CDR1 SGHVS, CDR2 FQNEAQ. The CDR3 has 15 residues. CDR3 in amino acids: CASSLVSGERETQYF. In DNA form, the CDR3 reads TGTGCCAGCAGCTTAGTCTCCGGGGAAAGAGAGACCCAGTACTTC.

In regard to this clonotype: A much larger clone lies one base from this, so it may be a read error. V and J are TRBV11-2 and TRBJ2-5, with D unclear. Germline CDR1 is SGHAT and CDR2 is FQNNGV. The V end lost 7 bases, the J end lost 5 bases, and 14 bases lay between the germline ends. The CDR3 loop spans 13 amino acids. CDR3 DNA sequence: TGTGCCAGCAACTCCGGAGTAAGGGAGACCCAGTACTTC. This gives the protein CASNSGVRETQYF.

The V call is TRBV10-1, the J call TRBJ2-2, with 11 bases identical to TRBD1. This CDR3 has 13 residues. The J segment lost 7 bases and the V segment lost 8 bases, leaving 3 bases of the junction unmatched. Germline CDR1 and CDR2: WNHNN and SYGVQD (reference sequence). The CDR3 here is CASSGQGVGELFF. The DNA for the CDR3 is TGCGCCAGCTCGGGACAGGGGGTCGGGGAGCTGTTTTTT.

A single count supports this clonotype. This chain connects TRBV4-2 to TRBJ2-3, with 9 bases lining up with TRBD2. Trimming at V came to 0 bases and at J to 6 bases, leaving 4 bases not matched to a gene. The V gene's germline CDR1 is LGHNA and CDR2 YNFKEQ. There are 15 residues in the CDR3. CDR3 region: CASSQDSSGMDTQYF. Written as DNA, the CDR3 is TGTGCCAGCAGCCAAGATTCTAGCGGGATGGATACGCAGTATTTT.

J is TRBJ2-2 and V is TRBV2; 14 bases are a match to TRBD2. CDR1 and CDR2 (germline): SNHLY, FYNNEI. The V and J ends lost 8 bases and 6 bases, in that order; junction bases with no gene match: 2. The CDR3 sequence is 14 residues long. The chain's CDR3 is CASGGLAGAGELFF. CDR3 coding DNA: TGTGCCAGCGGGGGACTAGCGGGAGCCGGGGAGCTGTTTTTT.

With regard to this clonotype: A much larger clone differs from this one at a single base, so this may be a read error. The chain links TRBV11-2 to TRBJ2-1; D not certain. CDR3 length: 16 residues. V was shortened by 2 bases and J by 0 bases, with 11 bases between the two germline ends. Germline CDR1 SGHAT, CDR2 FQNNGV. For the CDR3, the DNA is TGTGCCAGCAGCTTAATCCGACTGAGCTCCTACAATGAGCAGTTCTTC. Amino acid sequence: CASSLIRLSSYNEQFF.